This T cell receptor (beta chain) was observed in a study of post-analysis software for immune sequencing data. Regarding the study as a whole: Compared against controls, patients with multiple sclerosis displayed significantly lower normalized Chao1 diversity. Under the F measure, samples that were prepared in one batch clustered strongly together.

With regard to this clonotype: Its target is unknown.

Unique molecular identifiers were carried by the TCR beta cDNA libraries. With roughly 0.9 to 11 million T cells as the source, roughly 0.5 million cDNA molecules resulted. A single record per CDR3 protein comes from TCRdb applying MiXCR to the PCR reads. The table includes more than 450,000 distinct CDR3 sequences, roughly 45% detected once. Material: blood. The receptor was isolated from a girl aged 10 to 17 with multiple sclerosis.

The CDR3 DNA follows: TGTGCCAGCAGCTTAGATCCAGGGTATAATGAAAAACTGTTTTTT. Translating it yields CASSLDPGYNEKLFF. The V and J genes are TRBV11-2 and TRBJ1-4, with D tentatively TRBD1 (5 bases). Germline V gives CDR1 SGHAT, CDR2 FQNNGV. The CDR3 extends over 15 amino acids. The ends were cut back, 0 bases at V and 4 bases at J, with 9 bases in the middle.